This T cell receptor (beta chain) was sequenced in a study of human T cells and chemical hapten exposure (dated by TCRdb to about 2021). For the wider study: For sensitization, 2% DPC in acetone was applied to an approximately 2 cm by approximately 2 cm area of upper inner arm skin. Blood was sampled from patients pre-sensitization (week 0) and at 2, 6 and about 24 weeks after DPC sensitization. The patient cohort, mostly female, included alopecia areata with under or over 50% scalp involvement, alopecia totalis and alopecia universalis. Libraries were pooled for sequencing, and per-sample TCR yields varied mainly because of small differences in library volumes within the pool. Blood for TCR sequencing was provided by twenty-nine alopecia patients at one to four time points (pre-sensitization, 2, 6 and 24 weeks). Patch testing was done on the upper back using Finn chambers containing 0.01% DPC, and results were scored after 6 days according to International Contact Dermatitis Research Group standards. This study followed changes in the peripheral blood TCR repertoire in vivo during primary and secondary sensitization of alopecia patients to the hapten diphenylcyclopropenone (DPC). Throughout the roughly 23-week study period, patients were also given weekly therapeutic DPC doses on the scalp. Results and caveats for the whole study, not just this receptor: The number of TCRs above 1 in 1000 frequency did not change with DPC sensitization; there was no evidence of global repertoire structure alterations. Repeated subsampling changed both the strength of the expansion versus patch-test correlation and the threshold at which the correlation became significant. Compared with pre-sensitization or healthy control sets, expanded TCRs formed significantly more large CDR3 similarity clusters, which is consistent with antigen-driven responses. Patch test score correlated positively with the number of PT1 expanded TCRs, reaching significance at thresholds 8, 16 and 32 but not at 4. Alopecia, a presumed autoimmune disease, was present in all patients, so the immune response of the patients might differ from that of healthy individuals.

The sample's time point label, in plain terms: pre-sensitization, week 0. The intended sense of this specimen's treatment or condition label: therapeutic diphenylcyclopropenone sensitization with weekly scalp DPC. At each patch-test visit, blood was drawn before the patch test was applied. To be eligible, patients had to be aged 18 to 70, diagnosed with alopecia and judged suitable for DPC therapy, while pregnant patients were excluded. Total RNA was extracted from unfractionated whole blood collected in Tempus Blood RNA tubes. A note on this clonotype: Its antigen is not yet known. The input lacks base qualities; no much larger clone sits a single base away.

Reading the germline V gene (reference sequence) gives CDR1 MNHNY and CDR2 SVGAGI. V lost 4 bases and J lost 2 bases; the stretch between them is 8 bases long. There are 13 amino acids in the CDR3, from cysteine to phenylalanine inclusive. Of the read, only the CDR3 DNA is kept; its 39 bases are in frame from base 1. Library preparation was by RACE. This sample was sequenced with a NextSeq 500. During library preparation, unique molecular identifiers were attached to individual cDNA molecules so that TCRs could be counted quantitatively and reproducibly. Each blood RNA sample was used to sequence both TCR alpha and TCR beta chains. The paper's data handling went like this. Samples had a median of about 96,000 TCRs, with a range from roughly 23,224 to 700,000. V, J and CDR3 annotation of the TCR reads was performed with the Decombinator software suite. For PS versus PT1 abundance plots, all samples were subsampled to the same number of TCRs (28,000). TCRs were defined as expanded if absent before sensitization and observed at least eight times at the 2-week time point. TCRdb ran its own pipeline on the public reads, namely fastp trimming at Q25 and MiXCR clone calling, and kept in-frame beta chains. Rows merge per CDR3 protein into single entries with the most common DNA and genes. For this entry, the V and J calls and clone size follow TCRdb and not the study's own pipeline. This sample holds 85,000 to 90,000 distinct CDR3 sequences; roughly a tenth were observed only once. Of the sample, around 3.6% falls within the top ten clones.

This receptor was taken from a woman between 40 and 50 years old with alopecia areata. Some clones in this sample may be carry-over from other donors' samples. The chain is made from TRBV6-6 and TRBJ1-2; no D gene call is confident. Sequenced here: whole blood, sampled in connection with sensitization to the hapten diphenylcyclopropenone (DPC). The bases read TGTGCCAGCAGTTCGAGATCCAACTATGGCTACACCTTC. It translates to CASSSRSNYGYTF.